This T cell receptor beta chain was observed in a study of neurological immune-mediated disorders. Time point defined: longitudinal time-point 2. 5'RACE with 10-nucleotide random UMIs produced the cDNA. Per sequencing run, 15-18 subjects together gave over 170 million TCR-beta sequences. Each CDR3 protein gets one entry after TCRdb re-called the 5' RACE reads with MiXCR. The table shows some 48,000 distinct CDR3 sequences, with roughly 14% occurring only once. This clonotype was seen many times. Its specificity is not known. The study's findings and limits: Private repertoires in all groups were suggested by the finding that expanded clones across subjects shared no CDR3 amino acid sequences.

The CDR3 spans 14 residues. CDR1 and CDR2 (germline): DFQATT, SNEGSKA (reference sequence). V lost 0 bases and J lost 7, with 16 bases in between. This receptor was identified in a male donor with HTLV-1-associated myelopathy (HAM/TSP). Sequenced: PBMCs. This sequence joins TRBV20-1 and TRBJ2-7; no firm D call. The CDR3 region has the DNA TGCAGTGCTAGAGATCATAAGGGATCGGAGGAGCAGTACTTC. Its protein product is CSARDHKGSEEQYF.